The rows below give T cell receptor beta chains drawn from one sample of a study of siplizumab effects on memory and regulatory T cells. Repertoires were generated with immunoSEQ multiplex PCR, while TCRdb's copy carries only in-frame clones and drops some. Here the sample spans some 110,000 clones, around 94% being singletons. Sequenced input: non-Treg CD4+ T cells sorted from blood. The receptors come from a human donor in good health. Each CDR3 is given with its conserved first and last residue. D genes are given only for firm matches. Part of the rows lack a size; the others show once, few, many or a class for expanded clones.

V	J	length	D	size	CDR3	DNA
TRBV11-2	TRBJ1-6	14	-	-	CASSSVGPISPLHF	TGTGCCAGCAGCTCAGTAGGGCCAATTTCACCCCTCCACTTT
TRBV30	TRBJ1-4	14	-	-	CAWSYPAVNEKLFF	TGTGCCTGGAGTTACCCCGCCGTTAATGAAAAACTGTTTTTT
TRBV7-2	TRBJ2-3	16	TRBD2	-	CASSFRLAGGTDTQYF	TGTGCCAGCAGCTTCCGACTAGCGGGGGGCACAGATACGCAGTATTTT
TRBV6-5	TRBJ1-4	14	-	-	CASSRIRDVEKLFF	TGTGCCAGCAGCCGAATTCGGGACGTTGAAAAACTGTTTTTT
TRBV18	TRBJ2-7	13	-	-	CASSPTGNNEQYF	TGTGCCAGCTCACCAACAGGGAATAACGAGCAGTACTTC
TRBV7-2	TRBJ2-2	16	-	-	CASSPRGVSNTGELFF	TGTGCCAGCAGCCCCAGGGGGGTATCAAACACCGGGGAGCTGTTTTTT
TRBV4-2	TRBJ2-5	15	-	-	CASSQPQGQLETQYF	TGTGCCAGCAGCCAACCGCAGGGGCAGTTAGAGACCCAGTACTTC
TRBV6-1	TRBJ2-2	14	TRBD1	-	CASSSPTGGGELFF	TGTGCCAGCAGCTCTCCGACAGGGGGCGGGGAGCTGTTTTTT
TRBV5-1	TRBJ2-7	17	-	-	CASSFRAPIASSYEQYF	TGCGCCAGCAGCTTTCGGGCCCCCATAGCGAGCTCCTACGAGCAGTACTTC
TRBV29-1	TRBJ2-7	15	TRBD1	-	CSVSTGTGVTYEQYF	TGCAGCGTCAGTACCGGGACAGGGGTAACCTACGAGCAGTACTTC
TRBV19	TRBJ2-1	14	TRBD1	-	CASSLWTGDNEQFF	TGTGCCAGTAGTCTTTGGACAGGGGACAATGAGCAGTTCTTC
TRBV4-2	TRBJ1-5	17	-	-	CASSQDNRDYSNQPQHF	TGTGCCAGCAGCCAAGATAACCGGGATTATAGCAATCAGCCCCAGCATTTT
TRBV30	TRBJ1-3	12	-	-	CAWNRQTNTVYF	TGTGCCTGGAACAGACAGACGAACACCGTATATTTT
TRBV4-1	TRBJ2-1	15	TRBD1	-	CASSRSGQGLNEQFF	TGCGCCAGCAGCCGATCGGGACAGGGTCTCAATGAGCAGTTCTTC
TRBV7-2	TRBJ2-1	15	TRBD2	-	CASSLAASGYNEQFF	TGTGCCAGCAGCTTAGCCGCTAGCGGTTACAATGAGCAGTTCTTC
TRBV4-1	TRBJ2-7	16	TRBD2	-	CASSQRVAGASYEQYF	TGCGCCAGCAGCCAACGGGTGGCGGGAGCTTCCTACGAGCAGTACTTC
TRBV4-1	TRBJ1-5	16	-	-	CASSQDPGERNQPQHF	TGCGCCAGCAGCCAAGATCCAGGGGAGAGGAATCAGCCCCAGCATTTT
TRBV10-3	TRBJ2-2	14	-	-	CAISYNANTGELFF	TGTGCCATCTCGTACAACGCGAACACCGGGGAGCTGTTTTTT
TRBV28	TRBJ1-5	12	-	few	CASSLQRQPQHF	TGTGCCAGCAGTTTACAGAGACAGCCCCAGCATTTT
TRBV6-5	TRBJ2-7	14	TRBD2	-	CASSLVAGSYEQYF	TGTGCCAGCAGTCTGGTAGCGGGATCCTACGAGCAGTACTTC
TRBV12-5	TRBJ2-7	14	TRBD1	-	CASGSGTGDYEQYF	TGTGCTAGTGGTTCCGGGACAGGGGACTACGAGCAGTACTTC
TRBV23-1	TRBJ2-1	9	-	-	CASSQEQFF	TGCGCCAGCAGTCAAGAGCAGTTCTTC
TRBV30	TRBJ2-7	12	-	-	CAWSVWASEQYF	TGTGCCTGGAGTGTATGGGCCTCCGAGCAGTACTTC
TRBV15	TRBJ2-7	14	-	once	CATSSGTPGYEQYF	TGTGCCACCAGCAGCGGGACACCAGGCTACGAGCAGTACTTC
TRBV4-1	TRBJ1-5	15	-	-	CASSQARVGNQPQHF	TGCGCCAGCAGCCAAGCCAGGGTCGGCAATCAGCCCCAGCATTTT
TRBV19	TRBJ2-6	16	-	-	CASSIVGGSGANVLTF	TGTGCCAGTAGTATAGTGGGCGGCTCTGGGGCCAACGTCCTGACTTTC
TRBV5-1	TRBJ2-7	16	-	-	CASSAGTSIGSYEQYF	TGCGCCAGCAGCGCAGGGACTTCCATTGGCTCCTACGAGCAGTACTTC
TRBV14	TRBJ2-1	16	TRBD1	once	CASSHPGQGSYNEQFF	TGTGCCAGCAGCCATCCGGGACAGGGTTCCTACAATGAGCAGTTCTTC
TRBV11-2	TRBJ2-3	12	-	-	CASSFSTDTQYF	TGTGCCAGCAGCTTTAGCACAGATACGCAGTATTTT
TRBV28	TRBJ2-1	14	TRBD2	-	CASRAGGQPNEQFF	TGTGCCAGCAGGGCGGGGGGGCAACCCAATGAGCAGTTCTTC
TRBV11-2	TRBJ2-7	11	-	-	CASSLDAGQYF	TGTGCCAGCAGCTTAGATGCGGGGCAGTACTTC
TRBV6-4	TRBJ1-2	13	-	-	CASSATGEGGYTF	TGTGCCAGCAGTGCTACGGGGGAGGGAGGCTACACCTTC
TRBV2	TRBJ2-5	16	-	-	CASSERGAPRGETQYF	TGTGCCAGCAGTGAACGGGGGGCCCCGAGGGGAGAGACCCAGTACTTC
TRBV7-9	TRBJ1-5	16	TRBD1	-	CASSPAGTGGSQPQHF	TGTGCCAGCAGCCCCGCTGGGACAGGGGGCAGTCAGCCCCAGCATTTT
TRBV19	TRBJ1-1	15	-	once	CASSPTSRMNTEAFF	TGTGCCAGTAGTCCTACGAGTCGGATGAACACTGAAGCTTTCTTT
TRBV7-9	TRBJ1-2	13	-	-	CASSRTDTYGYTF	TGTGCCAGCAGCCGCACAGACACCTATGGCTACACCTTC
TRBV7-9	TRBJ2-1	17	TRBD2	-	CASSPSVIGLALDEQFF	TGTGCCAGCAGCCCGTCCGTTATCGGACTAGCATTAGATGAGCAGTTCTTC
TRBV10-2	TRBJ2-4	17	TRBD2	-	CASSSSGRTYGRIIQYF	TGCGCCAGCAGTTCAAGCGGGAGGACCTATGGGCGAATCATTCAGTACTTC
TRBV29-1	TRBJ2-1	11	-	-	CSGGERYEQFF	TGCAGCGGAGGGGAGCGTTATGAGCAGTTCTTC
TRBV19	TRBJ2-2	16	-	-	CASRQGRTSNTGELFF	TGTGCCAGTAGACAGGGACGGACTTCGAACACCGGGGAGCTGTTTTTT
TRBV6-1	TRBJ1-1	15	-	-	CASSEDPGMNTEAFF	TGTGCCAGCAGTGAAGACCCGGGGATGAACACTGAAGCTTTCTTT